This TCR beta chain comes out of a study of blood T cells in healthy people across ages. Notes on the study in general: In these data, TCR beta diversity tracked strongly with naive T cell percentage.

Trimming removed 1 base from V and 2 bases from J; junction bases left unmatched: 9. Germline CDR1 and CDR2: SGHTA and FQGNSA. The CDR3 has 18 residues. This clonotype was counted many times. What it recognizes is unknown. Primers used in a second PCR of about 6 to 11 cycles were a sample-barcoded 5' primer and a J-beta primer mix. Each cDNA molecule received a tag from a template-switch adaptor that had 12 random nucleotides. In TCRdb, the 5' RACE reads were re-called with MiXCR into one record per CDR3 protein. The repertoire holds about 930,000 distinct CDR3 sequences, with 25% to 30% as singletons. The same data also went into a second study, on T cells of mothers and their children.

The receptor was derived from a woman aged 40 to 50 in good health. The sample comprised blood. The rearrangement links TRBV7-2 to TRBJ2-7, with 12 bases fitting TRBD2. The CDR3 here is CASSLEGTSGSYPYEQYF. In DNA form, the CDR3 reads TGTGCCAGCAGCTTAGAGGGGACTAGCGGGTCCTACCCCTACGAGCAGTACTTC.